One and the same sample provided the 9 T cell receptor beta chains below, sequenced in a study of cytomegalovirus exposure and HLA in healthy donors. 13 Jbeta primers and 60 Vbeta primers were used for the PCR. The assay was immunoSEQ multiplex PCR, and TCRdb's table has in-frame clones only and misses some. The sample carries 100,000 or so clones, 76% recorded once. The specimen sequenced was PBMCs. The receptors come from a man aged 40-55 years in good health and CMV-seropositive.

The CDR3 sequence: CASSLEYSSETQYF. The CDR3, as DNA: TGTGCCAGCAGCTTAGAATACAGTAGTGAGACCCAGTACTTC. V and J are TRBV11-1 and TRBJ2-5; D is ambiguous. From germline, CDR1 is SGHAT and CDR2 FQDESV (reference sequence). The CDR3 is 14 residues long. With 1 base removed from V and 5 bases from J, the gap between germline ends came to 11 bases.

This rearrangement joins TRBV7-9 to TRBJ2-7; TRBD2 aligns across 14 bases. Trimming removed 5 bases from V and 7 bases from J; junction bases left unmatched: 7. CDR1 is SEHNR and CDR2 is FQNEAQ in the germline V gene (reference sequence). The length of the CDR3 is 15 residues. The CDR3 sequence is CASSLGTSGGGEQYF. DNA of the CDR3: TGTGCCAGCAGCCTCGGGACTAGCGGGGGTGGGGAGCAGTACTTC.

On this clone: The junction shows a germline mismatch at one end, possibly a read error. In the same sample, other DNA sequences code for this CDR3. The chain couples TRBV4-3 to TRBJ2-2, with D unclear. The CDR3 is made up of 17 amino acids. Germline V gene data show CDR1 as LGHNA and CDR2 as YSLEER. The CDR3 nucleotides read TGCGCCAGTAGCCAAGATCGGAGTGCAGTCTACACCGGGGAGCTGTTTTTT. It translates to CASSQDRSAVYTGELFF.

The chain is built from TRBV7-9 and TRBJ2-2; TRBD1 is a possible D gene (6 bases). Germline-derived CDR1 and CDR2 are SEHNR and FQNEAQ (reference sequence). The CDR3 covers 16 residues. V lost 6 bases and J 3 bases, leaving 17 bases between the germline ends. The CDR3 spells CASSNLDRMYTGELFF. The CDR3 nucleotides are TGTGCCAGCAGTAATCTAGACAGGATGTACACCGGGGAGCTGTTTTTT.

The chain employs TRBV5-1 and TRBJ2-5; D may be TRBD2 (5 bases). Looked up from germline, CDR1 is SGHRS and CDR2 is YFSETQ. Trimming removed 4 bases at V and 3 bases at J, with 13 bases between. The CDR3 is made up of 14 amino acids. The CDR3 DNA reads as TGCGCCAGCAGCATAGAGGGTGGTAAAGAGACCCAGTACTTC. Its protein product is CASSIEGGKETQYF.

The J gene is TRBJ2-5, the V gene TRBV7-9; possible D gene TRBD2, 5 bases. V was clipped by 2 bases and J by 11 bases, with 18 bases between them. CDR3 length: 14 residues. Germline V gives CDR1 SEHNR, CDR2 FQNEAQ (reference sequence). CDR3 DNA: TGTGCCAGCAGCTTATCGGGAAATGCTCTGGAGCAGTACTTC. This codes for CASSLSGNALEQYF.

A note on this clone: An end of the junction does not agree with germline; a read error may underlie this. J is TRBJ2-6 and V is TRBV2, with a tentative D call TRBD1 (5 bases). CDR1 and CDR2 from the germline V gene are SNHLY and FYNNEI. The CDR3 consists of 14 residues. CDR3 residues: CASRQSSGANGLTF. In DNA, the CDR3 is TGTGCCAGCAGACAGAGTTCTGGGGCCAACGGCCTGACTTTC. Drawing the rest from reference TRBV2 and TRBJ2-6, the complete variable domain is EPEVTQTPSHQVTQMGQEVILRCVPISNHLYFYWYRQILGQKVEFLVSFYNNEISEKSEIFDDQFSVERPDGSNFTLKIRSTKLEDSAMYFCASRQSSGANGLTFGAGSRLTVL.

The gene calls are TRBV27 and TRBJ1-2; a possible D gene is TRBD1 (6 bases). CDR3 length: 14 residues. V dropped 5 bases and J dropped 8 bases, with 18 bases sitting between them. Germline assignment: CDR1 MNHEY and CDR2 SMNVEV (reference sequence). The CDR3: CASSAWGGASGYTF. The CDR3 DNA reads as TGTGCCAGCAGTGCTTGGGGGGGCGCGTCCGGCTACACCTTC.

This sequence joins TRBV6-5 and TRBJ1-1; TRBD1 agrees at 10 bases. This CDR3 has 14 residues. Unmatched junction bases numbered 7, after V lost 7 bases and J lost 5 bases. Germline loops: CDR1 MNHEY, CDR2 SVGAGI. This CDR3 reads CASMARQGATEAFF. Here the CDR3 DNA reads TGTGCCAGCATGGCTAGACAGGGGGCTACTGAAGCTTTCTTT.